Listed below are T cell receptor beta chains from one sample, sequenced in a study of blood T cell repertoires in COVID-19. Assay used: immunoSEQ multiplex PCR; TCRdb lists only in-frame clones, some missing. The profile shows approximately 170,000 clones, around 83% of them singletons. Material: peripheral blood. These receptor sequences come from a woman older than 75 in a cohort sampled during active or convalescent COVID-19. Both conserved end residues are part of each CDR3. Each record gives: clone size, V gene, D gene, J gene, CDR3 DNA, CDR3 protein. The D gene is left open where the match is weak. Size values are once, few and many counts, or a class for expanded clones, and some rows have none.

.,TRBV13,.,TRBJ1-4,TGTGCCAGCAGCTCAACCCAGACAGAAAAACTGTTTTTT,CASSSTQTEKLFF
.,TRBV5-5,TRBD2,TRBJ2-2,TGTGCCAGCAGCCCCTGGGGCGGGGGAGCCGGGGAGCTGTTTTTT,CASSPWGGGAGELFF
many,TRBV4-1,TRBD1,TRBJ1-6,TGCGCCAGCAGCCGCTCACAGGGGGGGGCTAATTCACCCCTCCACTTT,CASSRSQGGANSPLHF
once,TRBV7-9,.,TRBJ2-7,TGTGCCAGCAGTATACCGGAGGGGGCTGGCTACTACGAGCAGTACTTC,CASSIPEGAGYYEQYF
few,TRBV7-9,TRBD2,TRBJ2-1,TGTGCCAGCAGCCGATTGCCCAGCGGGGGGGGACGGACTAATGTGGAGCAGTTCTTC,CASSRLPSGGGRTNVEQFF
.,TRBV5-1,.,TRBJ1-1,TGCGCCAGCAGCCCGGGGGGGGTGCGGAACACTGAAGCTTTCTTT,CASSPGGVRNTEAFF
.,TRBV5-1,.,TRBJ2-7,TGCGCCAGCAGCTTGGCCTATGTGACTACCTACGAGCAGTACTTC,CASSLAYVTTYEQYF
.,TRBV7-8,.,TRBJ2-1,TGTGCCACCATCGAGGGGGGGGGTTACCATGAGCAGTTCTTC,CATIEGGGYHEQFF
.,TRBV13,.,TRBJ1-1,TGTGCCAGCAGCTTACAGGGGATCACTGAAGCTTTCTTT,CASSLQGITEAFF
.,TRBV7-2,.,TRBJ1-6,TGTGCCAGCAGCCCCCTTATTCGGGGAGGGGTAGAAAATTCACCCCTCCACTTT,CASSPLIRGGVENSPLHF
.,TRBV7-9,TRBD1,TRBJ1-6,TGTGCCAGCAGCTACACGGACAGGAGGAGCTCACCCCTCCACTTT,CASSYTDRRSSPLHF
.,TRBV29-1,TRBD1,TRBJ1-2,TGCAGCGTCCCCGGACAGGGGGGATATGGCTACACCTTC,CSVPGQGGYGYTF
.,TRBV24-1,TRBD1,TRBJ1-5,TGTGCCACCAGTGATCAAACTGGGACAGGTAATCAGCCCCAGCATTTT,CATSDQTGTGNQPQHF
.,TRBV27,.,TRBJ2-7,TGTGCCAGCAGCGAAACCGGGACATCTACCTACGAGCAGTACTTC,CASSETGTSTYEQYF
.,TRBV28,.,TRBJ2-5,TGTGCCAGCACCACTTTCTACGTAGGCAGGGCTGATTTGGAGACCCAGTACTTC,CASTTFYVGRADLETQYF
.,TRBV19,TRBD1,TRBJ2-6,TGTGCCAGTAGTATCGACAGGGCCGGGGCCAACGTCCTGACTTTC,CASSIDRAGANVLTF
.,TRBV7-2,.,TRBJ2-3,TGTGCCAGCAGCTTACGGGGGTGGGGAACAGATACGCAGTATTTT,CASSLRGWGTDTQYF
.,TRBV6-1,TRBD1,TRBJ2-3,TGTGCCAGCAGTGAAGGGATAGGGCGGACAGGGCAGTATTTT,CASSEGIGRTGQYF
.,TRBV19,.,TRBJ1-5,TGTGCCAGTGCCTCGGTCAGGGCTAGCAATCAGCCCCAGCATTTT,CASASVRASNQPQHF
.,TRBV27,.,TRBJ2-5,TGTGCCAGCAGTTGGTCCGGAGGAGAGACCCAGTACTTC,CASSWSGGETQYF
.,TRBV5-4,.,TRBJ1-3,TGTGCCAGCAGCTCTATGACAGTCTCTGGAAACACCATATATTTT,CASSSMTVSGNTIYF
.,TRBV19,.,TRBJ2-4,TGTGCCAGTAGTATAGAGACAGCCGGAGACCCGTACTTC,CASSIETAGDPYF
.,TRBV19,.,TRBJ1-4,TGTGCCAGTAGTATGGGGCTTACCTCAACTAATGAAAAACTGTTTTTT,CASSMGLTSTNEKLFF
.,TRBV5-1,TRBD1,TRBJ1-6,TGCGCCAGCAGCTCCCGACAGGGGGCGGATAATTCACCCCTCCACTTT,CASSSRQGADNSPLHF
.,TRBV18,.,TRBJ2-3,TGTGCCAGCTCACCAGCGGGCCGAGATACGCAGTATTTT,CASSPAGRDTQYF
.,TRBV19,.,TRBJ2-3,TGTGCCAGTAGTATGAACCCGGGGGGCTCGAGCGCAGATACGCAGTATTTT,CASSMNPGGSSADTQYF
few,TRBV21-1,.,TRBJ2-3,TGTGCCAGCAGCAAAGACGAGCGGATTCTGAACCTTTGCACAGATACGCAGTATTTT,CASSKDERILNLCTDTQYF
medium-sized,TRBV2,TRBD1,TRBJ1-1,TGTGCCAGCAGTTCACAGGGGGTTAACACTGAAGCTTTCTTT,CASSSQGVNTEAFF